This T cell receptor beta chain was obtained from a study of breast tumors, draining lymph nodes, adjacent tissues. Notes on the study in general: Tumor repertoires ranked between lymph nodes and nontumor tissue in diversity, with V and J gene preferences. Data fit most tumor T cells coming from lymph node, expanding in tumor. Compared with basal-like, luminal-like tumors shared significantly more repertoire with nontumor tissue.

This clonotype was recorded at least ten times. Its antigen is unknown. The CDR3 sequence is 16 residues long. Germline assignment: CDR1 DFQATT and CDR2 SNEGSKA (reference sequence). Trimming cost V 3 bases and J 0 bases, with 15 bases left between them. Samples came from axillary lymph nodes draining the breast cancer. TCRdb independently ran MiXCR on the multiplex PCR reads; one entry per CDR3 protein. The sample lists some 130,000 distinct CDR3 sequences; about 20% were seen once. The chain is built from TRBV20-1 and TRBJ2-1, with D possibly being TRBD1 (6 bases). Source material: axillary lymph node tissue. The source is a female donor with breast cancer. Some clones in this sample may be carry-over from other donors' samples. The CDR3 nucleotides read TGCAGTGCTAGGACGGGACACCTTGTCTCCTACAATGAGCAGTTCTTC. This encodes CSARTGHLVSYNEQFF.